The rows below give T cell receptor beta chains drawn from one sample of a study of blood T cell repertoires in COVID-19. Data came from immunoSEQ multiplex PCR; TCRdb stores just in-frame clones and leaves some out. This table holds 300,000 to 400,000 clones, 75% to 90% found once. Sequenced material: peripheral blood. All receptors come from a woman between 55 and 75 years old with COVID-19, enrolled during active disease. Each CDR3 is given with its conserved first and last residue.

V gene	J gene	CDR3 protein
TRBV12-3/TRBV12-4	TRBJ1-2	CASSLRVGGGYTF
TRBV20-1	TRBJ1-6	CSASAEEGYSPLHF
TRBV9	TRBJ2-1	CASSAPSGGAEDEQFF
TRBV5-6	TRBJ2-3	CASSFGTSALSTDTQYF
TRBV7-2	TRBJ2-7	CASSLAPSGFSYEQYF
TRBV4-3	TRBJ1-3	CASSQDRGGRAGNTIYF
TRBV4-3	TRBJ2-3	CASSPRGGNTDTQYF
TRBV5-4	TRBJ2-3	CASSYSGGVTDTQYF
TRBV29-1	TRBJ2-7	CSVGSDRAVEQYF
TRBV7-2	TRBJ2-4	CASSLTGTSGGGNIQYF
TRBV5-4	TRBJ2-5	CASRRGTAYQETQYF
TRBV5-1	TRBJ1-1	CASQEQGNTEAFF
TRBV11-2	TRBJ2-7	CASSSDRVAYEQYF
TRBV2	TRBJ1-2	CASSLLGTAGYTF
TRBV2	TRBJ1-5	CASSDQGSNQPQHF
TRBV7-9	TRBJ2-7	CAGINRLSPYEQYF
TRBV6-5	TRBJ1-2	CASRWGRGTNYGYTF
TRBV18	TRBJ2-5	CASSLQGAQKTQYF
TRBV11-2	TRBJ2-1	CASSEKQGSFYNEQFF
TRBV7-2	TRBJ1-5	CASSPFSGGNQPQHF
TRBV7-2	TRBJ2-1	CASSLDPRGGHNNEQFF
TRBV5-1	TRBJ1-1	CASAQGTEAFF
TRBV11-3	TRBJ2-1	CASRGLAGNNEQFF
TRBV10-1	TRBJ2-3	CASSETQGAGGPGDTQYF
TRBV7-3	TRBJ2-3	CASSSGQYTDTQYF
TRBV30	TRBJ2-7	CAWARQGLLHEQYF
TRBV19	TRBJ2-7	CASSLTSGGRYEQYF
TRBV5-5	TRBJ1-5	CASSQSSGAWNQPQHF
TRBV5-6	TRBJ1-4	CASSPLTGTGREKLFF
TRBV5-4	TRBJ1-2	CASTPDRIANYGYTF
TRBV7-9	TRBJ2-5	CASSLRPRDREETQYF
TRBV11-2	TRBJ2-5	CASSPPGGLADQETQYF
TRBV10-2	TRBJ1-1	CASKEGGTEAFF
TRBV3-1/TRBV3-2	TRBJ2-7	CASSHPAGRGSYEQYF
TRBV5-1	TRBJ1-2	CASSPGLDPAFYGYTF
TRBV11-2	TRBJ2-2	CASRLNSGDPNTGELFF
TRBV5-8	TRBJ2-1	CASSLTNNEQFF
TRBV12-5	TRBJ1-1	CASGFGTEAFF
TRBV11-1	TRBJ1-2	CASSPMGQVYGYTF
TRBV7-2	TRBJ2-5	CASSSSGLAGNGKTQYF
TRBV11-3	TRBJ2-7	CASSSMTGSLTYEQYF
TRBV4-3	TRBJ2-1	CASSDLSSGGSYNEQFF
TRBV13	TRBJ2-7	CASSPGTDTYEQYF
TRBV9	TRBJ1-4	CASSLGQLRRGEKLFF
TRBV6-2/TRBV6-3	TRBJ1-1	CASSAPTGSEAFF
TRBV27	TRBJ1-4	CASSSLGTGNEKLFF
TRBV7-6	TRBJ2-4	CASSLGIASGEAKNIQYF
TRBV6-6	TRBJ2-1	CASTPGDSDFNEQFF
TRBV14	TRBJ1-4	CASSRTGQGLFNEKLFF
TRBV7-3	TRBJ2-2	CASSPSQDTGELFF
TRBV7-6	TRBJ2-7	CASSRGSGGVYEQYF
TRBV21-1	TRBJ1-4	CASSKKGGQRGEKLFF
TRBV5-6	TRBJ1-2	CASSNQYRGTYGYTF